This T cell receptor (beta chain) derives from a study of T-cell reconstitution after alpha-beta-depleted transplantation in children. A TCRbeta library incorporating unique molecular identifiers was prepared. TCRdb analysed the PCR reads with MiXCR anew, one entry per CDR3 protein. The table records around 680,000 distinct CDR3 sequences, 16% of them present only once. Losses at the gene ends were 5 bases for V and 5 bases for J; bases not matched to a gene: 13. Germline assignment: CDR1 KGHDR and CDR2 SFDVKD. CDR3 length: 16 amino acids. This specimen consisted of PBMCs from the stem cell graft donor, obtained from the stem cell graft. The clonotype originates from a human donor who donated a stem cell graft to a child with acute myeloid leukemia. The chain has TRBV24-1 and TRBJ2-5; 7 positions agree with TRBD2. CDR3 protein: CATSAGAGTLGETQYF. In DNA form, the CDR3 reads TGTGCCACCAGTGCGGGAGCGGGGACCTTAGGGGAGACCCAGTACTTC.